The clone carrying this TCR beta chain has just one count. The antigen remains undetermined. A mixed TRB-A/B primer pool amplified rearranged TRB by multiplex touch-down PCR. In TCRdb, the multiplex PCR reads were re-called with MiXCR into one record per CDR3 protein. This table has thousands of distinct CDR3 sequences, around 22% appearing once. TCR beta rearrangements were amplified from peripheral blood genomic DNA. This entry belongs to a study of T cell repertoires in aging, cancer and after chemotherapy. Points from the study as a whole: Age-matched healthy donors had significantly more diverse, less clonal blood TCR repertoires than untreated cancer patients. In cancer patients, declining TCR diversity with age involved lost richness and lost evenness. Across the chemotherapy interval, each cancer cohort showed higher median generation probability, suggesting thymic rebound. The repertoire data cannot show anything about immunological memory following chemotherapy.

The CDR3 runs 21 residues. Input material: blood. This TCR was recovered from a human donor in good health. The chain is built from TRBV21-1 and TRBJ2-7; the listed D gene, TRBD1, was not tested against the DNA. TRBV21-1 is reported as a pseudogene. CDR3 residues: CASSKAHRGEIRLQNLHEQYF. DNA for the CDR3: TGTGCCAGCAGCAAAGCCCACAGAGGGGAGATTCGGCTTCAGAATCTCCACGAGCAGTACTTC.